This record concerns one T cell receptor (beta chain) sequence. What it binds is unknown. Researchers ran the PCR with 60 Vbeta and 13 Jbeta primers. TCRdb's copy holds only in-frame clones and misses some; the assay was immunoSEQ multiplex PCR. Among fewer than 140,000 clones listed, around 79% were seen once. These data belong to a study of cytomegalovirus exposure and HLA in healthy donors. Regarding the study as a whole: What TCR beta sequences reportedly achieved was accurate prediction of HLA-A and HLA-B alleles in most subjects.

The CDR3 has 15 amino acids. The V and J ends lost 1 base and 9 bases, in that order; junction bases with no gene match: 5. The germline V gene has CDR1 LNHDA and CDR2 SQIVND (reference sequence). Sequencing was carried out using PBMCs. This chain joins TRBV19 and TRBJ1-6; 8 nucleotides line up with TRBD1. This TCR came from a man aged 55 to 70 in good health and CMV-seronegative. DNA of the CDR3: TGTGCCAGTAGTATAGGGACAGGGATGGTTTCACCCCTCCACTTT. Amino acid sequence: CASSIGTGMVSPLHF. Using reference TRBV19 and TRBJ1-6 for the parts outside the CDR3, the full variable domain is DGGITQSPKYLFRKEGQNVTLSCEQNLNHDAMYWYRQDPGQGLRLIYYSQIVNDFQKGDIAEGYSVSREKKESFPLTVTSAQKNPTAFYLCASSIGTGMVSPLHFGNGTRLTVT.